These 14 T cell receptor beta chains were sequenced from one sample in a study of cytomegalovirus exposure and HLA in healthy donors. PCR was performed using 60 Vbeta and 13 Jbeta primers. Sequencing used immunoSEQ multiplex PCR; TCRdb keeps in-frame clones, though not all of them. The table lists about 120,000 clones, around 60% of them singletons. Sequencing used PBMCs. These receptors originate from a woman aged 35 to 49 in good health and CMV-seropositive.

This chain joins TRBV4-2 and TRBJ2-1, with TRBD2 matching 9 bases. The CDR3 sequence is 18 residues long. V trimming: 3 bases; J trimming: 0 bases; junction bases outside the gene matches: 9. Germline CDR1 LGHNA, CDR2 YNFKEQ. This chain's CDR3 is CASSHLAGNPSSYNEQFF. CDR3 nucleotides: TGTGCCAGCAGCCATCTAGCGGGGAATCCTAGCTCCTACAATGAGCAGTTCTTC.

The V call is TRBV6-1, the J call TRBJ1-1, with D tentatively TRBD1 (6 bases). V was pared by 6 bases and J by 1 base, with 15 bases between. The CDR3 spans 15 residues. Per germline, CDR1 MNHNS and CDR2 SASEGT. The CDR3 is CASSKGGSWNTEAFF. Written as DNA, the CDR3 is TGTGCCAGCAGCAAAGGGGGAAGTTGGAACACTGAAGCTTTCTTT.

The chain has TRBV2 and TRBJ2-1; a weak D match, TRBD1 (6 bases). There are 16 residues in the CDR3. V lost 8 bases and J lost 5, with 22 bases in between. Germline V gene data show CDR1 as SNHLY and CDR2 as FYNNEI. The CDR3 region has the DNA TGTGCCAGCCTCCTCGGCGGACAGAGGAAGCACAATGAGCAGTTCTTC. The encoded protein is CASLLGGQRKHNEQFF.

The chain carries TRBV19 and TRBJ1-5, with D perhaps matching TRBD1 (5 bases). The ends were cut back, 1 base at V and 4 bases at J, with 8 bases in the middle. CDR3 length: 14 amino acids. Per the germline V gene, CDR1 is LNHDA and CDR2 is SQIVND (reference sequence). The CDR3 reads CASSIGAGNQPQHF. Written as DNA, the CDR3 is TGTGCCAGTAGTATAGGGGCAGGGAATCAGCCCCAGCATTTT.

The V gene is TRBV5-4, the J gene TRBJ2-1, with TRBD1 identical over 11 bases. V was pared by 4 bases and J by 0 bases, with 6 bases of the junction left unmatched. The CDR3 contains 17 residues. From germline, CDR1 is SGHNT and CDR2 YYREEE (reference sequence). CDR3 in amino acids: CASSRGQGGSSYNEQFF. As DNA, the CDR3 is TGTGCCAGCAGCCGGGGACAGGGGGGGTCCTCCTACAATGAGCAGTTCTTC.

The chain employs TRBV10-2 and TRBJ1-1; 10 nucleotides align to TRBD1. V lost 6 bases, J lost 5 bases, and 15 bases stayed unmatched. The CDR3 is 17 residues long. Germline lookup yields CDR1 WSHSY and CDR2 SAAADI. CDR3 DNA sequence: TGCGCCAGCAGCCCGCCAGGACAGGGGGGGGTAAGGACTGAAGCTTTCTTT. The encoded protein is CASSPPGQGGVRTEAFF.

This chain joins TRBV4-1 and TRBJ2-1, with 10 nucleotides matching TRBD2. V lost 1 base, J lost 8 bases, and 5 bases stayed unmatched. The CDR3 spans 15 residues. Germline V gives CDR1 MGHRA, CDR2 YSYEKL. The CDR3 bases are TGCGCCAGCAGCCAAGTCCTAGCGGGAGTCTATGAGCAGTTCTTC. Amino acid sequence: CASSQVLAGVYEQFF.

V usage is TRBV10-2 and J usage is TRBJ1-4, with a possible D match to TRBD1 (5 bases). CDR1 is WSHSY, CDR2 SAAADI, per germline. CDR3 length: 14 residues. The ends were cut back, 5 bases at V and 4 bases at J, with 11 bases in the middle. The CDR3 region has the DNA TGCGCCAGCAGTTTGTCACAGGTTAATGAAAAACTGTTTTTT. As protein: CASSLSQVNEKLFF.

As for this clone: The identical CDR3 is also encoded by other nucleotide sequences in the sample. The chain recombines TRBV30 with TRBJ2-1; TRBD2 is a possible D gene (5 bases). Germline CDR1 reads GTSNPN; CDR2 reads SVGIG (reference sequence). There are 14 residues in the CDR3. Deletions cut 6 bases from V and 5 bases from J, with 17 bases between. The CDR3 DNA sequence: TGTGCCTGTAGGCTAGCCTCCCTTAACAATGAGCAGTTCTTC. Protein sequence: CACRLASLNNEQFF.

The V and J genes are TRBV19 and TRBJ1-1, with a weak D call TRBD1 (6 bases). Trimming removed 8 bases from V and 4 bases from J, with 14 bases in between. Germline lookup yields CDR1 LNHDA and CDR2 SQIVND (reference sequence). The CDR3 runs to 13 residues. As DNA, the CDR3 is TGTGCCAGTGGGACATTAGGTACCACTGAAGCTTTCTTT. Its protein is CASGTLGTTEAFF.

V and J are TRBV28 and TRBJ2-1, with 10 positions matching TRBD1. Germline CDR1 and CDR2: MDHEN and SYDVKM. The CDR3 is made up of 15 amino acids. J was trimmed by 7 bases and V by 6 bases; bases with no gene match: 9. CDR3 DNA sequence: TGTGCCAGCAGCGACGGACAGGGGGGCTCTAATGAGCAGTTCTTC. Its protein product is CASSDGQGGSNEQFF.

V usage is TRBV30 and J usage is TRBJ2-1; 9 bases map to TRBD1. CDR1 and CDR2 from the germline V gene are GTSNPN and SVGIG (reference sequence). CDR3 size: 14 residues. The V segment lost 5 bases and the J segment 1 base; nucleotides outside the gene matches: 3. The CDR3 DNA sequence: TGTGCCTGGGTTGGACAGGGGTCCTACAATGAGCAGTTCTTC. Its protein product is CAWVGQGSYNEQFF.

V is TRBV29-1 and J is TRBJ2-1, with 10 nucleotides matching TRBD2. J lost 9 bases, V lost 4 bases, and 9 bases had no gene match. Germline CDR1 SQVTM, CDR2 ANQGSEA. This CDR3 contains 14 residues. The CDR3: CSVAVAGGVGEQFF. DNA for the CDR3: TGCAGCGTTGCAGTAGCGGGAGGAGTAGGTGAGCAGTTCTTC.

This clone has just a few counts. The chain recombines TRBV4-3 with TRBJ1-1; the match to TRBD1 covers 7 bases. The CDR3 is made up of 14 amino acids. The germline gives CDR1 LGHNA, CDR2 YSLEER. J gave up 9 bases and V 0 bases, and 7 bases lay outside the gene matches. CDR3 residues: CASSQDRGGEQAFF. CDR3 sequence (DNA): TGCGCCAGCAGCCAAGACCGAGGGGGCGAGCAAGCTTTCTTT.